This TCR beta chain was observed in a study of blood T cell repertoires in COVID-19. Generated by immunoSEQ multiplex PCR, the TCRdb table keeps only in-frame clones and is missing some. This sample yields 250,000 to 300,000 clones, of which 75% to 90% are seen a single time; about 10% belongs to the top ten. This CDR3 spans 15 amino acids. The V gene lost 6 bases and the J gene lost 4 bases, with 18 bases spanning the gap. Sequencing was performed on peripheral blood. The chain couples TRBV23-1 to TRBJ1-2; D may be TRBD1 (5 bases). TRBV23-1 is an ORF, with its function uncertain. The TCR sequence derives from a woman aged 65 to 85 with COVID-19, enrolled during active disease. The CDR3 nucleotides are TGCGCCAGCAGCTACAGGTCCCCTCCCCTCTATGGCTACACCTTC. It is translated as CASSYRSPPLYGYTF.